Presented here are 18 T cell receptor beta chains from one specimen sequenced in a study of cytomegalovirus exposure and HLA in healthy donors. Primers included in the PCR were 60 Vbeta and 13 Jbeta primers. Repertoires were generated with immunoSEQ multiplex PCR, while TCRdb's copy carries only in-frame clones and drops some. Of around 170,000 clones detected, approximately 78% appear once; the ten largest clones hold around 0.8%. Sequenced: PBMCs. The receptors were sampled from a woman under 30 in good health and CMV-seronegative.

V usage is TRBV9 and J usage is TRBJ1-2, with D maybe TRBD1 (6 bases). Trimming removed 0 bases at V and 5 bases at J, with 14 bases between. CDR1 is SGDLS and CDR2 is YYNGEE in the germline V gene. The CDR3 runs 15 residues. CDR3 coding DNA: TGTGCCAGCAGCGTAGGCGGAACAGGGCTTTATGGCTACACCTTC. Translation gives CASSVGGTGLYGYTF.

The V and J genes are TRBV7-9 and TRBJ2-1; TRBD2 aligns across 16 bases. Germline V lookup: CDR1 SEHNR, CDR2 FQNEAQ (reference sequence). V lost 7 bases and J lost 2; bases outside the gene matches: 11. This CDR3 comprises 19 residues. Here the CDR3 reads CASTNPGLAGGPTYNEQFF. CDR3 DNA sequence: TGTGCCAGCACCAATCCGGGACTAGCGGGAGGGCCAACCTACAATGAGCAGTTCTTC.

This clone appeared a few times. The chain's CDR3 is CASGGQTNEQFF. The CDR3, as DNA: TGTGCCAGCGGGGGACAGACGAATGAGCAGTTCTTC. The chain combines TRBV7-6 with TRBJ2-1; 7 nucleotides agree with TRBD1. Per germline, CDR1 SGHVS and CDR2 FNYEAQ. The CDR3 runs to 12 residues. J was trimmed by 7 bases and V by 8 bases; bases with no gene match: 5.

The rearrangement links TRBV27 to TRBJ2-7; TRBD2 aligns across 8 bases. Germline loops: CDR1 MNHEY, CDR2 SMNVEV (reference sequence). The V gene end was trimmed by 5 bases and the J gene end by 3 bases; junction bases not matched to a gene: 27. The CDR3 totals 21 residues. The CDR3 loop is CASSPRLGQTGPGLVGYEQYF. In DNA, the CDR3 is TGTGCCAGCAGTCCTCGGCTCGGACAGACAGGTCCGGGACTAGTCGGCTACGAGCAGTACTTC.

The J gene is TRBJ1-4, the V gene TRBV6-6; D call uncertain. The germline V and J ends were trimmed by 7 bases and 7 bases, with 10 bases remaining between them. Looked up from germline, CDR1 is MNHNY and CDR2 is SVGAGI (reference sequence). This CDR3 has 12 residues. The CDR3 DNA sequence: TGTGCCAGCAAGGCGGCTGGTGAAAAACTGTTTTTT. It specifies CASKAAGEKLFF.

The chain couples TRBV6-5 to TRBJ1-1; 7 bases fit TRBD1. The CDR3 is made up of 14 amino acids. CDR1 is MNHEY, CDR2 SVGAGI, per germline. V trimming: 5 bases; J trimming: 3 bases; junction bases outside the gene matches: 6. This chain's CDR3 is CASSTPGTDTEAFF. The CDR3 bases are TGTGCCAGCAGTACCCCAGGGACAGACACTGAAGCTTTCTTT.

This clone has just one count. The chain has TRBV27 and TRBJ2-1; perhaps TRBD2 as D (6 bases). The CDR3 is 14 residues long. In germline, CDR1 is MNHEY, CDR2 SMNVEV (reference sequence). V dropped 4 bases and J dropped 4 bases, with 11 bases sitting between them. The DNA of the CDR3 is TGTGCCAGCAGTTGGGATAGCGGTTACAATGAGCAGTTCTTC. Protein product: CASSWDSGYNEQFF.

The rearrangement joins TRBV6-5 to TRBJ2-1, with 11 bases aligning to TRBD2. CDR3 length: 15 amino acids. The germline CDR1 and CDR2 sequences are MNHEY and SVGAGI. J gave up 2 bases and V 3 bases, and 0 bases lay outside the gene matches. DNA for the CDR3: TGTGCCAGCAGTTATAGCGGGAGGGCCTACAATGAGCAGTTCTTC. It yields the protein CASSYSGRAYNEQFF.

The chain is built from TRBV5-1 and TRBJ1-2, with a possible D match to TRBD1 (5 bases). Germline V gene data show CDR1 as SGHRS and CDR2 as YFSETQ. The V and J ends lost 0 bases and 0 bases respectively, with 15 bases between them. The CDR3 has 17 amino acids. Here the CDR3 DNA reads TGCGCCAGCAGCTTGGCGGAGGGGCAGGGCCCTAACTATGGCTACACCTTC. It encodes CASSLAEGQGPNYGYTF.

The CDR3 spells CASNPTRTTVTFF. In DNA, the CDR3 is TGTGCCAGTAACCCGACTAGGACGACAGTGACTTTCTTT. The chain has TRBV19 and TRBJ1-1; a weak D match, TRBD1 (5 bases). This CDR3 region has 13 residues. From germline, CDR1 is LNHDA and CDR2 SQIVND (reference sequence). The V end was cut by 7 bases, the J end by 12 bases, with 21 bases between.

For the CDR3, the DNA is TGTGCCAGTAGTATAGCCGATTACCAAGGAGTCGGGGAGCTGTTTTTT. This encodes CASSIADYQGVGELFF. The chain joins TRBV19 to TRBJ2-2; D uncertain. Germline V lookup: CDR1 LNHDA, CDR2 SQIVND (reference sequence). The V end lost 1 base, the J end lost 7 bases, and 16 bases lay between the germline ends. CDR3 length: 16 amino acids.

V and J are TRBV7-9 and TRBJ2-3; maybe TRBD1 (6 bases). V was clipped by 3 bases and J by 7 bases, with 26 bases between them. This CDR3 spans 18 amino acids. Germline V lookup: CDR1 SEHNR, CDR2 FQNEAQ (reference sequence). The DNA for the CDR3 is TGTGCCAGCAGCTTGGCGATCACACAGGGAGACTTCGGATATACGCAGTATTTT. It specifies CASSLAITQGDFGYTQYF.

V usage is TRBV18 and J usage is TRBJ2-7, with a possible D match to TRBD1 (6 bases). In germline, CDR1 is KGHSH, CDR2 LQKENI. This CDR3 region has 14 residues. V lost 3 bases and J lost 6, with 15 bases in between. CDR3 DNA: TGTGCCAGCTCACCTCAGGGGTCTTCTCCCGAGCAGTACTTC. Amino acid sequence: CASSPQGSSPEQYF.

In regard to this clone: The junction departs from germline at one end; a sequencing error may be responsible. For the CDR3, the DNA is TGTGCCAGCAGCCCGTTGCAAGCGGGGGATAGGGACTTC. Its translation is CASSPLQAGDRDF. The chain has TRBV11-3 and TRBJ2-5, with TRBD2 identical over 8 bases. The CDR3 spans 13 residues. Germline V CDR1 and CDR2: SGHNT, YENEEA.

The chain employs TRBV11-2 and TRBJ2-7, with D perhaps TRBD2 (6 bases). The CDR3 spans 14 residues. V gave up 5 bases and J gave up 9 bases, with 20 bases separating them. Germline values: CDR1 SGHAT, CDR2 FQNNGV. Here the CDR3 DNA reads TGTGCCAGCAGCGCCGGGACGGTCTCCGGGGGGCAGTACTTC. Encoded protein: CASSAGTVSGGQYF.

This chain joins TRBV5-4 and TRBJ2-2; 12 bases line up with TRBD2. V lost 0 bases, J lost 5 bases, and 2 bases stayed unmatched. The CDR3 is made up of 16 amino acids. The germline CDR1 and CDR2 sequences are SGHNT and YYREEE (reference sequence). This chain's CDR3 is CASSLATSGGTGELFF. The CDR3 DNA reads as TGTGCCAGCAGCTTGGCCACTAGCGGGGGGACCGGGGAGCTGTTTTTT.

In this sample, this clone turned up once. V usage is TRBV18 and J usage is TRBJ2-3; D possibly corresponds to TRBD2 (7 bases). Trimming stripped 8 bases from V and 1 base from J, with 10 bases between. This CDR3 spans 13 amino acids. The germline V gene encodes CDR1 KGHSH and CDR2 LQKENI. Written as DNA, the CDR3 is TGTGCCAGCAGGGGGGGTGGCACAGATACGCAGTATTTT. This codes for CASRGGGTDTQYF.

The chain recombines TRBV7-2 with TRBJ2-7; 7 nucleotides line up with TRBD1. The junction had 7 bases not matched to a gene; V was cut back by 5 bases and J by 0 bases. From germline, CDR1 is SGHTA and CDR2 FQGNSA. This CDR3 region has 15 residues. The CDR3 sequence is CASSLDRDSSYEQYF. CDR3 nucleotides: TGTGCCAGCAGCCTCGACAGGGATTCCTCCTACGAGCAGTACTTC. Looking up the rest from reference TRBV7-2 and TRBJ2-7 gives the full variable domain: GAGVSQSPSNKVTEKGKDVELRCDPISGHTALYWYRQSLGQGLEFLIYFQGNSAPDKSGLPSDRFSAERTGGSVSTLTIQRTQQEDSAVYLCASSLDRDSSYEQYFGPGTRLTVT.